A single sample gave rise to the 15 T cell receptor beta chains below, sequenced in a study of blood T cell repertoires in COVID-19. The assay was immunoSEQ multiplex PCR, and TCRdb's table has in-frame clones only and misses some. In the table there are about 190,000 clones, approximately 84% of which are singletons. The sample was PBMCs or T cells enriched from blood (not recorded which). These receptors were obtained from a woman aged 25-40 years who had recovered from COVID-19.

V usage is TRBV13 and J usage is TRBJ2-3; 8 nucleotides align to TRBD1. After removal of 3 bases from V and 2 bases from J, the junction contained 4 bases not matched to a gene. This CDR3 has 15 residues. Germline values: CDR1 PRHDT, CDR2 FYEKMQ (reference sequence). Written as DNA, the CDR3 is TGTGCCAGCAGCTTCGGGACAGGAGTCACAGATACGCAGTATTTT. It translates to CASSFGTGVTDTQYF.

The chain couples TRBV13 to TRBJ1-5; the D is unclear. Trimming stripped 4 bases from V and 1 base from J, with 5 bases between. CDR3 size: 13 residues. Germline loops: CDR1 PRHDT, CDR2 FYEKMQ (reference sequence). CDR3 nucleotide sequence: TGTGCCAGCAGCTACCTAAGCAATCAGCCCCAGCATTTT. Translated, it gives CASSYLSNQPQHF.

This chain joins TRBV3-1 (or the pseudogene TRBV3-2) and TRBJ1-2; 7 nucleotides agree with TRBD1. The V gene's germline CDR1 is LGHDT and CDR2 YNNKEL (reference sequence). The CDR3 has 16 amino acids. V lost 1 base to trimming and J lost 6 bases; unmatched junction nucleotides: 11. The CDR3 nucleotides are TGTGCCAGCAGCCAAGCAGGACAGGAACGGTTAGATGGCTACACCTTC. Its protein product is CASSQAGQERLDGYTF.

V usage is TRBV27 and J usage is TRBJ1-2, with no clear D. Trimming shortened V by 5 bases and J by 5 bases, and 12 bases separated the two germline ends. The V gene's germline CDR1 is MNHEY and CDR2 SMNVEV (reference sequence). This CDR3 region has 13 residues. CDR3 nucleotides: TGTGCCAGCAGTGGATCGAGGGTTTATGGCTACACCTTC. Translating it yields CASSGSRVYGYTF.

This clone appeared a single time. The V call is TRBV3-1 (or the pseudogene TRBV3-2), the J call TRBJ1-5; D might be TRBD1 (5 bases). The CDR3 contains 15 residues. In germline, CDR1 is LGHDT, CDR2 YNNKEL (reference sequence). Deletions cut 0 bases from V and 2 bases from J, with 8 bases between. The CDR3 loop reads CASSQEGGGNQPQHF. The CDR3, as DNA: TGTGCCAGCAGCCAAGAGGGGGGTGGCAATCAGCCCCAGCATTTT.

The gene calls are TRBV4-2 and TRBJ2-1; 7 nucleotides agree with TRBD1. The germline gives CDR1 LGHNA, CDR2 YNFKEQ. V lost 2 bases, J lost 1 base, and 5 bases stayed unmatched. This CDR3 has 16 amino acids. The CDR3, as DNA: TGTGCCAGCAGCCAACCCGACAGGGATTCCTACAATGAGCAGTTCTTC. This codes for CASSQPDRDSYNEQFF.

The chain has TRBV4-1 and TRBJ1-1, with D maybe TRBD1 (6 bases). Looked up from germline, CDR1 is MGHRA and CDR2 is YSYEKL. The CDR3 contains 16 residues. V lost 0 bases and J lost 3, with 14 bases in between. CDR3 in DNA: TGCGCCAGCAGCCAAGACGTTAACAGGGCCTACACTGAAGCTTTCTTT. As protein: CASSQDVNRAYTEAFF.

V usage is TRBV5-4 and J usage is TRBJ2-7, with TRBD2 matching 9 bases. Germline assignment: CDR1 SGHNT and CDR2 YYREEE (reference sequence). The CDR3 spans 15 residues. Losses at the gene ends were 5 bases for V and 3 bases for J; bases not matched to a gene: 9. The CDR3 region has the DNA TGTGCCAGCAGTAAACCGGGACTAGCAGGCTACGAGCAGTACTTC. This gives the protein CASSKPGLAGYEQYF.

This clone was seen once. This chain links TRBV28 with TRBJ1-2; 7 bases match TRBD1. This CDR3 has 14 residues. Germline assignment: CDR1 MDHEN and CDR2 SYDVKM. J gave up 4 bases and V 4 bases, and 6 bases lay outside the gene matches. CDR3 nucleotides: TGTGCCAGCAGTTCTCAGGACAGGTCCTATGGCTACACCTTC. Translated, it gives CASSSQDRSYGYTF.

This clone showed up just once. V usage is TRBV28 and J usage is TRBJ2-7; D gene unclear. V shed 5 bases and J shed 9 bases, with 14 bases lying between them. This CDR3 has 12 residues. Looked up from germline, CDR1 is MDHEN and CDR2 is SYDVKM. CDR3 amino acids: CASSNNPSGQYF. The CDR3 region has the DNA TGTGCCAGCAGTAACAACCCTTCGGGGCAGTACTTC.

In DNA form, the CDR3 reads TGTGCCAGCAGCCCGAGGTGGGAGGGAGAGACCCAGTACTTC. As protein: CASSPRWEGETQYF. J is TRBJ2-5 and V is TRBV5-4; 7 bases map to TRBD2. This CDR3 is built from 14 residues. The V segment lost 4 bases and the J segment 4 bases; nucleotides outside the gene matches: 7. CDR1 SGHNT and CDR2 YYREEE come from the germline V gene (reference sequence).

The genes are TRBV10-3 and TRBJ2-2; a possible D gene is TRBD2 (5 bases). V was shortened by 7 bases and J by 8 bases, with 14 bases between the two germline ends. The CDR3 totals 13 residues. Germline V lookup: CDR1 ENHRY, CDR2 SYGVKD. In DNA form, the CDR3 reads TGTGCCATCAATGCGGGCCCCGGGGGGGAGCTGTTTTTT. Translated: CAINAGPGGELFF.

The chain couples TRBV15 to TRBJ2-1; 11 bases match TRBD2. This CDR3 is built from 15 residues. J lost 5 bases, V lost 3 bases, and 3 bases had no gene match. CDR1 LNHNV and CDR2 YYDKDF come from the germline V gene (reference sequence). The CDR3 loop is CATSRTSGTNNEQFF. Written as DNA, the CDR3 is TGTGCCACCAGCAGGACTAGCGGGACAAACAATGAGCAGTTCTTC.

This chain links TRBV5-1 with TRBJ2-6; D is undetermined. Germline CDR1 reads SGHRS; CDR2 reads YFSETQ. The V end lost 7 bases, the J end lost 0 bases, and 11 bases lay between the germline ends. This CDR3 region has 15 residues. DNA of the CDR3: TGCGCCAGCGCTTCAGATCCCTCTGGGGCCAACGTCCTGACTTTC. Amino acid sequence: CASASDPSGANVLTF. Based on the CDR3 plus reference TRBV5-1 and TRBJ2-6, the full variable domain is KAGVTQTPRYLIKTRGQQVTLSCSPISGHRSVSWYQQTPGQGLQFLFEYFSETQRNKGNFPGRFSGRQFSNSRSEMNVSTLELGDSALYLCASASDPSGANVLTFGAGSRLTVL.

This chain links TRBV6-5 with TRBJ2-7, with 9 bases fitting TRBD2. This CDR3 has 15 amino acids. Trimming took 2 bases from V and 2 from J; bases not matched to a gene: 4. Germline assignment: CDR1 MNHEY and CDR2 SVGAGI. The CDR3, as DNA: TGTGCCAGCAGTTACAGACTAGCGGATACCTACGAGCAGTACTTC. It translates to CASSYRLADTYEQYF.